The 12 T cell receptor beta chains below all came from one sample that was sequenced in a study of technical replicates of blood from a handful of donors. Produced via immunoSEQ multiplex PCR; TCRdb's table is partial and in-frame only. The profile shows 75,000 to 80,000 clones, under 95% of them singletons. Source material: T cells isolated from PBMCs. The receptors were gathered from a human donor in good health.

This chain links TRBV4-1 with TRBJ2-1; TRBD1 agrees at 8 bases. The ends lost 3 bases at V and 0 bases at J; junction bases unmatched: 1. Germline-derived CDR1 and CDR2 are MGHRA and YSYEKL. This CDR3 has 15 residues. The CDR3 DNA reads as TGCGCCAGCAGCCATGGACAGGGCTCCTACAATGAGCAGTTCTTC. Protein product: CASSHGQGSYNEQFF.

The rearrangement joins TRBV7-3 to TRBJ2-7; a possible D gene is TRBD2 (6 bases). The CDR3 spans 15 residues. Germline loops: CDR1 SGHTA, CDR2 FQGTGA. V dropped 5 bases and J dropped 2 bases, with 16 bases sitting between them. CDR3 coding DNA: TGTGCCAGCAGCCCCGGCGGGGAAGCAACCTACGAGCAGTACTTC. The encoded protein is CASSPGGEATYEQYF.

The chain joins TRBV9 to TRBJ2-1; TRBD2 matches at 11 bases. CDR1 and CDR2 from the germline V gene are SGDLS and YYNGEE. With V trimmed by 4 bases and J by 9 bases, 12 bases remained unmatched. CDR3 length equals 16 residues. This chain's CDR3 is CASSILAGGFGGEQFF. The CDR3, as DNA: TGTGCCAGCAGCATTTTAGCGGGAGGGTTTGGGGGTGAGCAGTTCTTC.

J is TRBJ1-1 and V is TRBV7-3; 9 bases match TRBD1. The trim removed 5 bases at V and 0 bases at J, leaving 13 bases unmatched. CDR1 and CDR2 (germline): SGHTA, FQGTGA. There are 18 residues in the CDR3. This chain's CDR3 is CASSVLTGGTLVNTEAFF. CDR3 coding DNA: TGTGCCAGCAGCGTATTGACAGGGGGAACATTAGTGAACACTGAAGCTTTCTTT.

This clone has just a few counts. The chain links TRBV5-1 to TRBJ1-1; no clear D gene. Germline V gene lookup returns CDR1 SGHRS and CDR2 YFSETQ. The CDR3 sequence is 15 residues long. Trimming left V 3 bases short and J 5 bases short, with 17 bases between. Here the CDR3 DNA reads TGCGCCAGCAGCTCCGCCCCAGGAGGTTTGACTGAAGCTTTCTTT. Amino acids: CASSSAPGGLTEAFF.

The gene calls are TRBV30 and TRBJ1-1; 7 bases are a match to TRBD1. The germline CDR1 and CDR2 sequences are GTSNPN and SVGIG (reference sequence). This CDR3 has 10 residues. V trimming: 5 bases; J trimming: 10 bases; junction bases outside the gene matches: 4. CDR3 amino acids: CAWGRDRAFF. In nucleotides, the CDR3 is TGTGCCTGGGGCCGGGACAGAGCTTTCTTT.

The rearrangement joins TRBV4-3 to TRBJ2-7, with D possibly matching TRBD2 (6 bases). V lost 1 base and J lost 0, with 16 bases in between. There are 17 residues in the CDR3. Germline V gene lookup returns CDR1 LGHNA and CDR2 YSLEER. CDR3 region: CASSQANLAQSSYEQYF. As DNA, the CDR3 is TGCGCCAGCAGCCAAGCGAATCTAGCGCAGAGCTCCTACGAGCAGTACTTC.

This clone was picked up a small number of times. The chain links TRBV29-1 to TRBJ1-1, with a possible D match to TRBD1 (5 bases). The germline V and J ends were trimmed by 7 bases and 10 bases, with 16 bases remaining between them. This CDR3 spans 11 amino acids. CDR1 is SQVTM, CDR2 ANQGSEA, per germline. As DNA, the CDR3 is TGCAGCGGGATTACAGGAGCTGGAGCTTTCTTT. It encodes CSGITGAGAFF.

The chain combines TRBV4-1 with TRBJ1-5; possible D gene TRBD1, 6 bases. The V gene lost 4 bases and the J gene lost 4 bases, with 11 bases spanning the gap. Germline V gene lookup returns CDR1 MGHRA and CDR2 YSYEKL. The CDR3 has 14 amino acids. CDR3 amino acids: CASSPGQFNQPQHF. CDR3 DNA sequence: TGCGCCAGCAGCCCCGGACAGTTTAATCAGCCCCAGCATTTT.

The chain employs TRBV28 and TRBJ2-1; D gene ambiguous. This CDR3 is built from 13 residues. Trimming left V 6 bases short and J 5 bases short, with 11 bases between. Per the germline V gene, CDR1 is MDHEN and CDR2 is SYDVKM. CDR3 sequence: CASSPGRHNEQFF. For the CDR3, the DNA is TGTGCCAGCAGCCCCGGCAGGCACAATGAGCAGTTCTTC.

This clone appeared once. The J gene is TRBJ1-5, the V gene TRBV6-1; weak D call: TRBD1 (5 bases). V dropped 1 base and J dropped 6 bases, with 10 bases sitting between them. The CDR3 is 14 residues long. The germline CDR1 and CDR2 sequences are MNHNS and SASEGT. The CDR3 DNA reads as TGTGCCAGCAGTGAAGTCGGGGGACCTCAGCCCCAGCATTTT. Protein product: CASSEVGGPQPQHF.

The CDR3 reads CASSWGGMPYEQYF. The CDR3 DNA sequence: TGTGCCAGCAGTTGGGGCGGAATGCCCTACGAGCAGTACTTC. The genes are TRBV27 and TRBJ2-7; D possibly corresponds to TRBD1 (5 bases). The germline V and J ends were trimmed by 4 bases and 2 bases, with 12 bases remaining between them. The CDR3 spans 14 residues. Germline CDR1 and CDR2: MNHEY and SMNVEV (reference sequence).